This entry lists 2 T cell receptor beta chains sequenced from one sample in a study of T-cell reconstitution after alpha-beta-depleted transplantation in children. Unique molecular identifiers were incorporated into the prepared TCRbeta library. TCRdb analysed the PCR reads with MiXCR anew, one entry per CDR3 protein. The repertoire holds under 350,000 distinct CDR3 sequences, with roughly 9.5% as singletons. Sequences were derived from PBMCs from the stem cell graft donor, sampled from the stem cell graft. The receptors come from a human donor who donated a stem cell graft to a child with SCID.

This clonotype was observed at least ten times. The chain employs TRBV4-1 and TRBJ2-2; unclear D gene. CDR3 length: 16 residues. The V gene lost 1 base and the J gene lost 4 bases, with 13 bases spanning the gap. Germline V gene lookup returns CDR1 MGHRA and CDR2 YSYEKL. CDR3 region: CASSQVPGVGTGELFF. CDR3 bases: TGCGCCAGCAGCCAAGTTCCGGGCGTGGGCACCGGGGAGCTGTTTTTT.

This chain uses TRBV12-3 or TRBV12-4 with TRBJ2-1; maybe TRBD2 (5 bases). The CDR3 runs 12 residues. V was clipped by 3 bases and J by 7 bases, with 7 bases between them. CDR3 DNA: TGTGCCAGCAGTTTTAGCGTAAATGAGCAGTTCTTC. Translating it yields CASSFSVNEQFF.